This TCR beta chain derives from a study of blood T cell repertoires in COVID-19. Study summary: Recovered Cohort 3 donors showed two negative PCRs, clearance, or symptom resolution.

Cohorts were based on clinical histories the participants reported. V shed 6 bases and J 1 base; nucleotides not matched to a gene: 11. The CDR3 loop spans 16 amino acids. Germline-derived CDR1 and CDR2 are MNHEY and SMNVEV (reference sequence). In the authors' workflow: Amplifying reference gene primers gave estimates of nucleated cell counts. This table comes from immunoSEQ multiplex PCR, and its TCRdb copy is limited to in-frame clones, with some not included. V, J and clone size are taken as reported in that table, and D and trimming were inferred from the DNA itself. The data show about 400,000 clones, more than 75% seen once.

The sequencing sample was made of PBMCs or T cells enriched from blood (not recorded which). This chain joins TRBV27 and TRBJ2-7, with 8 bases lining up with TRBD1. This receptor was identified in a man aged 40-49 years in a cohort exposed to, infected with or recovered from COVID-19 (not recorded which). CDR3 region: CASSGTGQKFSYEQYF. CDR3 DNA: TGTGCCAGCAGCGGGACAGGACAAAAATTTTCCTACGAGCAGTACTTC.